The clone carrying this T cell receptor beta chain was found many times. Its target is not known. Amplification of TCR beta CDR3 regions was performed using RNA transcripts as template. The primer set for the first-round RT-PCR of the TCR CDR3 was HTBI. TCRdb reanalysed the multiplex PCR reads using MiXCR and keeps one entry per CDR3 protein. The table shows some 720,000 distinct CDR3 sequences, with less than 20% occurring only once. CDR3 length: 14 residues. Germline lookup yields CDR1 DFQATT and CDR2 SNEGSKA (reference sequence). V was pared by 3 bases and J by 2 bases, with 14 bases between. This entry comes from a study of T cells in Graves' hyperthyroidism and ophthalmopathy. About the research overall: Before any treatment, at initial diagnosis, peripheral blood was collected.

General study results and limits: A model of 13 V-J pairs discriminated ophthalmopathy from stable hyperthyroidism. Researchers found most expanded thyroid clonotypes above 0.001 in blood as well.

Reasons for excluding patients were uncontrolled infection, other autoimmune disease, pregnancy or lactation. This receptor was identified in a man younger than 35 with Graves' hyperthyroidism. The chain is built from TRBV20-1 and TRBJ2-7, with D possibly called TRBD1 or TRBD2 (5 bases each). Sequenced sample: blood. CDR3 residues: CSARGETVTYEQYF. CDR3 DNA: TGCAGTGCTAGGGGGGAGACAGTCACCTACGAGCAGTACTTC.